The clone carrying this T cell receptor (beta chain) was counted between two and nine times. V was cut by 0 bases and J by 5 bases, with 13 bases left in between. Germline CDR1 and CDR2: DFQATT and SNEGSKA (reference sequence). The CDR3 extends over 14 amino acids. The data stem from a study of identical twins. TCRdb used MiXCR to reprocess the 5' RACE reads, holding one entry per CDR3 protein. The sample contains hundreds of thousands of distinct CDR3 sequences, 20% to 25% of which appear only once. The sample was also reused in another study, on yellow fever vaccine responses in identical twins.

This receptor was identified in a woman aged 18-29 years in good health. The sequencing sample was made of CD4+ T cells sorted from blood. The chain recombines TRBV20-1 with TRBJ2-5, with unresolved D. CDR3 in DNA: TGCAGTGCTAGAGATCACGCCAGCCTGGAGACCCAGTACTTC. It yields the protein CSARDHASLETQYF.